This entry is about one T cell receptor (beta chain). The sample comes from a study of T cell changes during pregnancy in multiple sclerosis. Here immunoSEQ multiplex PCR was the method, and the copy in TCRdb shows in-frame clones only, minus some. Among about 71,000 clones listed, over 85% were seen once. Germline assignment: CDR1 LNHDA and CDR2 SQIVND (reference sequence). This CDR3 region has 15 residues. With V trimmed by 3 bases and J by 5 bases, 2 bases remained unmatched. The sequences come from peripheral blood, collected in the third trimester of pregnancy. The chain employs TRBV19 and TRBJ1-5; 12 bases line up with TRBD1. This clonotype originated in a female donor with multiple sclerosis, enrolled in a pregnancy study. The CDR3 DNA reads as TGTGCCAGTAGTATGGGACAGGGGGCATATCAGCCCCAGCATTTT. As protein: CASSMGQGAYQPQHF.